This T cell receptor beta chain was found in a study of long-term antiretroviral therapy in people with HIV (dated by TCRdb to 2021 to 2024). As for the study more broadly: Collection of the earliest samples took place about a decade ahead of the 2015 WHO recommendation for immediate ART, at a time when ART was typically delayed until CD4 counts fell. A total of roughly 200 cryopreserved PBMC samples came from a few dozen adults with confirmed HIV infection and were collected serially over a mean of about six years (range 1-12). No cross-contamination during QIAcube processing was shown when test extractions of a monoclonal T-cell line were performed alongside fewer than 35 polyclonal samples. About 35% of the 30 participants with HIV were female. This retrospective serial study examined whether starting ART and sustained HIV suppression were associated with changes in the composition and diversity of the TRB repertoire in peripheral blood. The study at large found these results: Expanded TRB clones identified before ART initiation dominated the repertoire at all time points, although this dominance fluctuated and declined in many PLHIV after ART. No data were available on ART adherence, viral resistance or therapy changes, limiting inferences about post-ART repertoire changes. Narrower CDR3 length ranges were observed in HIV repertoires than in controls, and an antigen-experienced repertoire with only a slight naive shift after ART was suggested by the network structure. Because cell numbers in pre-ART samples were limited, unsorted PBMC were profiled instead of sorted CD4+ and CD8+ T cells. Samples dated from 2004 to 2017, and the ART regimens used may be less effective than current ones. Limited PBMC availability meant only the TCR beta chain was sequenced, without alpha chain pairing. Starting ART was linked to a significant rise in TRB diversity, yet even after long-term ART the diversity remained significantly lower than in transplant donor controls.

Inclusion was restricted to participants for whom at least one PBMC sample before ART initiation and at least two post-ART samples were available. Every participant with HIV received treatment in the United States of America. Before DNA extraction, cryopreserved samples containing roughly 1-10 million PBMC were thawed and washed. At the time of the earliest PBMC sample, participants with HIV were aged between about 20 and 55 years. PBMC samples from each participant spanned 1-4 timepoints before ART initiation and 2-8 timepoints after ART initiation, with a median of 7 samples. For every participant, serial HIV viral load, CD4+ T-cell count, ART history and demographic data were obtained. Genomic DNA was extracted from unsorted PBMC with a Qiagen kit on a QIAcube, with processing performed in batches of 12 samples. Sequencing of the TRB variable region was done with the immunoSEQ hsTCRB v3.0 assay at survey level resolution. TRB sequencing targeted a depth of about 35,000-55,000 T-cell genomes per sample. Pooled TRB libraries were sequenced on an Illumina MiSeq with a v3 150-cycle kit. Processing in the source paper ran as follows. Repertoire analysis was performed in R inside a reproducible Nextflow workflow that covered QC, data transformation and analysis. LymphoSeq2, an R package for exploring AIRR-Seq data, was used to implement custom analyses. Four samples that yielded fewer than 5000 total TRB sequences were excluded, so that approximately 170 HIV repertoires were analyzed. Among the 180 to 200 HIV repertoires that were kept, 59 were collected before ART initiation and more than 120 were collected after ART initiation. Repertoires were downsampled to 5000 TRB nucleotide sequences, and summary statistics were averaged over 100 downsampling iterations. Only TRB sequences with CDR3 regions of at least seven amino acids were retained for analysis. Diversity was measured with a Shannon entropy-derived clonality score and the Gini coefficient. In repertoire networks, the top 5000 CDR3 amino acid sequences were linked whenever an edit distance of one separated two sequences. Antigen specificity groups and MHC restriction were predicted for TRB CDR3 amino acid sequences with GLIPH2. To flag known CMV, EBV, HIV or tissue antigen associations, CDR3 amino acid sequences were matched against VDJdb and McPAS-TCR. Pre-ART, post-ART and control groups were compared with Wilcoxon signed-rank tests and Holm-Bonferroni correction. The source is immuneACCESS, and TCRdb retained only in-frame sequences with V and J called. Part of the clones is not carried over; for the studies checked, unresolved V genes explain less than half of this, and the remainder is unexplained. Clone size and V and J calls were adopted from that table, with D and trimming inferred from the DNA. The sample profile shows approximately 12,000 clones; around nine tenths of them were found once. About 20% of the sample comes from the top ten.

As for this clone: No antigen is known for it. Per-base qualities were not stored, and no clone one base away is much larger.

From the cysteine through the phenylalanine, the CDR3 covers 15 amino acids. Only the CDR3 region is kept as DNA, spanning 45 bases read in frame from base 1. CDR1 SGHDT and CDR2 YYEEEE were looked up in the germline V gene. A distance of 13 bases separates the germline ends of V and J, which lose 0 bases and 4 bases respectively. The source is a woman between 40 and 50 years old with HIV. The rearranged segments are TRBV5-6 and TRBJ1-2, with no reliable assignment of the D segment. The sample in question was unsorted PBMCs, obtained 0.2 years before starting antiretroviral therapy. Here is the DNA: TGTGCCAGCAGCTTGGGGGGAAAACCCCTCTATGGCTACACCTTC. It encodes CASSLGGKPLYGYTF.